This TCR beta chain derives from a study of blood T cell repertoires in COVID-19. Study-level information: Acute and convalescent COVID-19 specimens originated in the United States, Italy and Spain. Sample material is recorded as cDNA or gDNA derived from T cells, B-cell-depleted T cells, or PBMCs.

In the source study's methods: Nucleated cell counts were estimated from reference gene primer amplification. TCRdb's copy holds only in-frame clones and misses some; the assay was immunoSEQ multiplex PCR. From that table come the V and J calls and clone size; the DNA was used to work out D and trimming. The data contain about 120,000 clones, 70% to 80% of them singletons. Germline CDR1 and CDR2: MGHRA and YSYEKL. There are 17 residues in the CDR3. Trimming shortened V by 0 bases and J by 0 bases, and 14 bases separated the two germline ends. The receptor was isolated from a woman of 80 years or more with acute or convalescent COVID-19. Sequenced input: peripheral blood. V gene TRBV4-1 combines with J gene TRBJ1-1; D not resolved. CDR3 region: CASSQDPSYAMNTEAFF. Here the CDR3 DNA reads TGCGCCAGCAGCCAAGACCCGAGTTATGCAATGAACACTGAAGCTTTCTTT.